The next 20 T cell receptor beta chains were all read from a single sample in a study of metastatic and nonmetastatic thyroid tumors (dated by TCRdb to 2018 to 2020). No treatment had been received by any patient before thyroid surgery. Receptor libraries were prepared by PCR. TCRdb names Illumina HiSeq 4000 as the instrument used. TCRdb reanalyzed the raw reads on its own, using fastp at Q25 for trimming and MiXCR for clone calling, and kept in-frame beta chains. The sample data list fewer than 7,500 clones, and 15% to 20% of these were observed just once. The top ten constitute approximately 25% of the sample. Material: adjacent normal tissue. Receptors were obtained from a male donor with papillary thyroid cancer or a benign thyroid nodule (not recorded which). Some clones in this sample may be carry-over from other donors' samples.

This clone was seen repeatedly, ten times or more. This chain connects TRBV6-2 or TRBV6-3 to TRBJ2-7, with TRBD2 matching over 12 bases. Trimming cost V 8 bases and J 6 bases; bases outside gene matches: 8. CDR3 length: 14 amino acids. CDR1 and CDR2 (germline): MNHEY, SVGEGT. The CDR3 is CASRSSGRAGEQYF. CDR3 bases: TGTGCCAGCCGTTCTAGCGGGAGGGCCGGCGAGCAGTACTTC.

The rearrangement joins TRBV7-2 to TRBJ1-5, with D unresolved. CDR3 length: 14 amino acids. CDR1 and CDR2 from the germline V gene are SGHTA and FQGNSA. Trimming took 4 bases from V and 7 from J, leaving 14 bases between them. CDR3 sequence reads: CASSSFGPGQPQHF. The CDR3 DNA sequence: TGTGCCAGCAGCTCCTTTGGGCCGGGGCAGCCCCAGCATTTT.

This clone ranks as large. The chain joins TRBV6-1 to TRBJ2-7; the D gene is possibly TRBD2 (5 bases). Germline loops: CDR1 MNHNS, CDR2 SASEGT. The CDR3 spans 16 residues. V was cut by 6 bases and J by 0 bases, with 18 bases left in between. CDR3 nucleotide sequence: TGTGCCAGCAGCAAAGTCGGGGTTCTTAGCTCCTACGAGCAGTACTTC. Translation gives CASSKVGVLSSYEQYF.

This clone was found many times. The chain employs TRBV7-9 and TRBJ1-1; D gene uncertain. V was clipped by 5 bases and J by 0 bases, with 7 bases between them. The germline V gene encodes CDR1 SEHNR and CDR2 FQNEAQ (reference sequence). The CDR3 runs to 13 residues. CDR3 loop: CASSPQLNTEAFF. The CDR3 region has the DNA TGTGCCAGCAGCCCACAGCTGAACACTGAAGCTTTCTTT.

The chain has TRBV7-9 and TRBJ2-3, with D possibly TRBD1 on 5 matching bases. In germline, CDR1 is SEHNR, CDR2 FQNEAQ (reference sequence). This CDR3 has 14 residues. Trimming stripped 2 bases from V and 4 bases from J, with 10 bases between. In DNA form, the CDR3 reads TGTGCCAGCAGCTTAACCGACAGACCAGATACGCAGTATTTT. Encoded protein: CASSLTDRPDTQYF.

This clone was seen many times. The rearrangement uses TRBV7-8 and TRBJ1-1; D not resolved. V was clipped by 5 bases and J by 1 base, with 8 bases between them. From germline, CDR1 is SGHVS and CDR2 FQNEAQ. The CDR3 has 13 residues. The CDR3 protein is CASSVYSNTEAFF. The CDR3 nucleotides read TGTGCCAGCAGCGTGTATTCGAACACTGAAGCTTTCTTT.

This clone has just a few counts. The chain uses TRBV6-1 and TRBJ1-6; no definite D call. In germline, CDR1 is MNHNS, CDR2 SASEGT. The V end lost 5 bases, the J end lost 3 bases, and 11 bases lay between the germline ends. The length of the CDR3 is 15 residues. The CDR3 nucleotides read TGTGCCAGCAGTCCGGTCACCATCTATAATTCACCCCTCCACTTT. Protein sequence: CASSPVTIYNSPLHF.

This clone counts as medium-sized (0.01 to 0.1%). This rearrangement joins TRBV7-9 to TRBJ1-1, with D perhaps matching TRBD1 (5 bases). This CDR3 contains 14 residues. Trimming took 1 base from V and 1 from J, leaving 7 bases between them. From germline, CDR1 is SEHNR and CDR2 FQNEAQ (reference sequence). CDR3 DNA: TGTGCCAGCAGCTTAGGTACAGGGAACACTGAAGCTTTCTTT. Translating it yields CASSLGTGNTEAFF.

This clone was counted a few times. This chain joins TRBV6-1 and TRBJ1-4; D possibly corresponds to TRBD1 (6 bases). Trimming stripped 7 bases from V and 3 bases from J, with 12 bases between. The CDR3 has 14 amino acids. From germline, CDR1 is MNHNS and CDR2 SASEGT. CDR3 loop: CASMGGTSNEKLFF. CDR3 nucleotides: TGTGCCAGCATGGGCGGGACATCTAATGAAAAACTGTTTTTT.

This clone has only a few counts. This chain connects TRBV6-1 to TRBJ2-7, with TRBD1 identical over 8 bases. Germline loops: CDR1 MNHNS, CDR2 SASEGT. V lost 5 bases to trimming and J lost 3 bases; unmatched junction nucleotides: 3. The CDR3 sequence is 13 residues long. The CDR3 sequence is CASSKQGVYEQYF. For the CDR3, the DNA is TGTGCCAGCAGTAAACAGGGGGTCTACGAGCAGTACTTC.

This clone counts as medium-sized (0.01 to 0.1%). The V call is TRBV18, the J call TRBJ1-2, with no clear D. The ends were cut back, 3 bases at V and 5 bases at J, with 10 bases in the middle. From germline, CDR1 is KGHSH and CDR2 LQKENI. The length of the CDR3 is 13 residues. The CDR3 DNA reads as TGTGCCAGCTCACCGACGGTCGGGTATGGCTACACCTTC. It yields the protein CASSPTVGYGYTF.

This clone turned up a few times. The rearrangement uses TRBV11-2 and TRBJ1-2; unclear D gene. Germline CDR1 is SGHAT and CDR2 is FQNNGV. Trimming took off 0 bases at V and 8 bases at J, with 19 bases between the two ends. The CDR3 is 16 amino acids. The DNA for the CDR3 is TGTGCCAGCAGCTTAGAGGCCCGACCGACACTATACGGCTACACCTTC. Its protein is CASSLEARPTLYGYTF.

CDR3 amino acids: CASSPTARGNQPQHF. CDR3 in DNA: TGTGCCAGTTCCCCGACTGCCCGGGGCAATCAGCCCCAGCATTTT. The rearrangement uses TRBV19 and TRBJ1-5; D remains unclear. V lost 8 bases, J lost 2 bases, and 16 bases lay in between. The V gene's germline CDR1 is LNHDA and CDR2 SQIVND (reference sequence). This CDR3 spans 15 amino acids.

There are many counts of this clone. This chain uses TRBV3-1 with TRBJ2-7; D gene uncertain. CDR3 size: 12 residues. Trimming cost V 2 bases and J 7 bases, with 9 bases left between them. Germline CDR1 and CDR2: LGHDT and YNNKEL (reference sequence). DNA for the CDR3: TGTGCCAGCAGCCAAACTACTCGGGAGCAGTACTTC. Residues: CASSQTTREQYF.

This clone was seen a handful of times. The gene calls are TRBV11-2 and TRBJ2-3; 10 bases line up with TRBD2. This CDR3 spans 16 amino acids. Germline V gene lookup returns CDR1 SGHAT and CDR2 FQNNGV. The trim removed 5 bases at V and 6 bases at J, leaving 11 bases unmatched. CDR3 DNA sequence: TGTGCCAGCAGCCCGGCTGTAGGAGCGGGGGGGGATACGCAGTATTTT. As protein: CASSPAVGAGGDTQYF.

V usage is TRBV20-1 and J usage is TRBJ1-1, with a possible D match to TRBD1 (5 bases). This CDR3 has 14 residues. Germline V gene sequence: CDR1 DFQATT, CDR2 SNEGSKA (reference sequence). Trimming shortened V by 5 bases and J by 2 bases, and 15 bases separated the two germline ends. CDR3 amino acids: CSARNQGGNTEAFF. CDR3 coding DNA: TGCAGTGCTCGGAACCAGGGCGGTAACACTGAAGCTTTCTTT.

This clone was seen a handful of times. The chain combines TRBV5-1 with TRBJ2-3; 9 positions agree with TRBD1. The CDR3 has 14 residues. The V segment lost 3 bases and the J segment 5 bases; nucleotides outside the gene matches: 4. CDR1 is SGHRS, CDR2 YFSETQ, per germline. The CDR3 spells CASSSGTGLDTQYF. CDR3 nucleotide sequence: TGCGCCAGCAGCTCTGGGACAGGGCTAGATACGCAGTATTTT.

This clone came up a few times. The chain carries TRBV6-6 and TRBJ1-3, with D possibly being TRBD1 (6 bases). Germline values: CDR1 MNHNY, CDR2 SVGAGI (reference sequence). Deletions cut 3 bases from V and 4 bases from J, with 19 bases between. The CDR3 covers 17 residues. The CDR3 reads CASSYSDGRGAGNTIYF. Here the CDR3 DNA reads TGTGCCAGCAGTTATTCCGATGGTAGGGGGGCAGGAAACACCATATATTTT.

This clone has a handful of counts. This may come from a read error, since a much larger clone is one base off. V gene TRBV28 combines with J gene TRBJ1-1; D might be TRBD1 (6 bases). The CDR3 spans 13 residues. Germline CDR1 MDHEN, CDR2 SYDVKM. Trimming took 1 base from V and 6 from J, leaving 9 bases between them. CDR3 amino acids: CASSLYTGSEAFF. Written as DNA, the CDR3 is TGTGCCAGCAGTTTATATACAGGGTCTGAAGCTTTCTTT.

This clone is classed as large. The genes are TRBV28 and TRBJ2-7; unclear D gene. CDR3 length equals 12 residues. V was cut by 5 bases and J by 6 bases, with 11 bases left in between. Per the germline V gene, CDR1 is MDHEN and CDR2 is SYDVKM. The CDR3 here is CASSAGSREQYF. The CDR3, as DNA: TGTGCCAGCAGTGCCGGATCACGCGAGCAGTACTTC.